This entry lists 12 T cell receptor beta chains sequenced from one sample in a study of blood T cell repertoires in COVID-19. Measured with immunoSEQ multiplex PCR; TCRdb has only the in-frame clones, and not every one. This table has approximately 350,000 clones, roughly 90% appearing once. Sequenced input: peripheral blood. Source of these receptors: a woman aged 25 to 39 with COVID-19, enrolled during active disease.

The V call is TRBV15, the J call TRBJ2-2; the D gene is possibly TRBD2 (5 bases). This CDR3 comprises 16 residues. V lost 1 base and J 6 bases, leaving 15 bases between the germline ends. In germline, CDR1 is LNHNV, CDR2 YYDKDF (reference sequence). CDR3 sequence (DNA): TGTGCCACCAGCAGAGCGGACCAGGAGGTTGCCGGGGAGCTGTTTTTT. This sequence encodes CATSRADQEVAGELFF.

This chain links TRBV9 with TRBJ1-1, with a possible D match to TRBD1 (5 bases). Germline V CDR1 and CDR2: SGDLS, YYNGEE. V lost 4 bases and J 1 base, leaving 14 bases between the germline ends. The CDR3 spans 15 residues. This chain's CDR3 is CASSPRDGRNTEAFF. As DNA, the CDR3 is TGTGCCAGCAGCCCGCGGGACGGAAGGAACACTGAAGCTTTCTTT.

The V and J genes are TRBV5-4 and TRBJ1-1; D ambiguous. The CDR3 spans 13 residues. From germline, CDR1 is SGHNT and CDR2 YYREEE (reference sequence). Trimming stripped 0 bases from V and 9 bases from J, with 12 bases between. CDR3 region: CASSLVSDPQAFF. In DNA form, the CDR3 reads TGTGCCAGCAGCTTGGTAAGCGACCCCCAAGCTTTCTTT.

In DNA form, the CDR3 reads TGTGCCAGCAGGGGGGGGAACAGGAACACTGAAGCTTTCTTT. Translating gives CASRGGNRNTEAFF. J is TRBJ1-1 and V is TRBV6-5; D perhaps matches TRBD1 (5 bases). Germline CDR1 reads MNHEY; CDR2 reads SVGAGI. This CDR3 spans 14 amino acids. V was cut by 6 bases and J by 1 base, with 12 bases left in between.

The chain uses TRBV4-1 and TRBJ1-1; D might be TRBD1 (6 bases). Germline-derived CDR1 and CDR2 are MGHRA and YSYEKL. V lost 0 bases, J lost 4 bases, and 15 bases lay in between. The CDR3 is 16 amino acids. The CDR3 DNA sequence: TGCGCCAGCAGCCAAGAGGGGGCCGGACGGGGCACTGAAGCTTTCTTT. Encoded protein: CASSQEGAGRGTEAFF.

The CDR3 region is CAAQQGAGSTGELFF. CDR3 sequence (DNA): TGTGCCGCTCAACAGGGGGCGGGATCGACCGGGGAGCTGTTTTTT. The J gene is TRBJ2-2, the V gene TRBV10-3, with 9 bases fitting TRBD1. Germline lookup yields CDR1 ENHRY and CDR2 SYGVKD. The ends lost 11 bases at V and 5 bases at J; junction bases unmatched: 12. This CDR3 comprises 15 residues.

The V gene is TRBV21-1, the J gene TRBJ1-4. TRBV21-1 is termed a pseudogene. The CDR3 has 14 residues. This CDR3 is CASSYPRRGEKLFF. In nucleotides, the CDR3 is TGTGCCAGCAGCTACCCCCGCCGCGGTGAAAAACTGTTTTTT.

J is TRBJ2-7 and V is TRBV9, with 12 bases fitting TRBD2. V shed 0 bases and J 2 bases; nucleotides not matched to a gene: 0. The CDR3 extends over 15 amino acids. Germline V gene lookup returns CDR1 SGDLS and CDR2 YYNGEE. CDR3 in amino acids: CASSVGTSGAYEQYF. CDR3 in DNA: TGTGCCAGCAGCGTAGGGACTAGCGGGGCCTACGAGCAGTACTTC.

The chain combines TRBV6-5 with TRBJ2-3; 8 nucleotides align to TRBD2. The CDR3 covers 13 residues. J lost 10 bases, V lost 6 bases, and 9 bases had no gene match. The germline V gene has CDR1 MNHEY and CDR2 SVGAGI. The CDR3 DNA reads TGTGCCAGCAGCGAGCGGGGGACTGAAGCGCAGTATTTT. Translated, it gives CASSERGTEAQYF.

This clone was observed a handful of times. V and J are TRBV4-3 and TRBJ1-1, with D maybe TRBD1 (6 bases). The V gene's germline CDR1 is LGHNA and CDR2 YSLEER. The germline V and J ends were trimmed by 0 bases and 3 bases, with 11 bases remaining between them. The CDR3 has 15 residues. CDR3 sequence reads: CASSQDPGQYTEAFF. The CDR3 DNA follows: TGCGCCAGCAGCCAAGATCCCGGACAGTACACTGAAGCTTTCTTT.

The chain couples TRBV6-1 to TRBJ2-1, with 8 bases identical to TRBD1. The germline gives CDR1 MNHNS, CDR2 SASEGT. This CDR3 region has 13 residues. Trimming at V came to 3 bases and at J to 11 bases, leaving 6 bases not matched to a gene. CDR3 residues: CASSDGQGSKQFF. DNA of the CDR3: TGTGCCAGCAGTGACGGACAGGGTAGCAAGCAGTTCTTC.

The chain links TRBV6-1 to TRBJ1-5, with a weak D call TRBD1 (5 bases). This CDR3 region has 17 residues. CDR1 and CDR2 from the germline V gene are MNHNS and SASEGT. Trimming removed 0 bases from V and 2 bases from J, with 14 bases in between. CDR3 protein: CASSEAPDWGGNQPQHF. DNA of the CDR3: TGTGCCAGCAGTGAAGCCCCGGACTGGGGGGGCAATCAGCCCCAGCATTTT.